The clone carrying this TCR beta chain was recorded a few times. At one boundary the junction diverges from the germline segment, which might be a read error. These data originate in a study of tumor-infiltrating lymphocytes in primary liver carcinoma. On the study more broadly: Sample counts of productive TCRbeta reads spanned roughly 3.65 to 8 million; these counts were similar across tissue types.

The researchers produced TCR beta cDNA from about 510 ng total RNA with a constant-region primer. Construction of TCR beta libraries relied on three successive nested multiplex PCR rounds employing slightly modified ARM-PCR. TCRdb independently ran MiXCR on the multiplex PCR reads; one entry per CDR3 protein. The sample has 330,000 or so distinct CDR3 sequences; 65% are singletons. Unsorted whole blood supplied the blood RNA, and germline DNA was isolated too. Sequencing was carried out using peripheral blood. The sequence derives from a middle-aged man with primary liver carcinoma and hepatitis B virus infection.

The CDR3 sequence: CASSRTGSSGNTIYF. CDR3 DNA sequence: TGTGCCAGCAGCCGGACAGGGTCGTCTGGAAATACCATATATTTT. V usage is TRBV12-3 or TRBV12-4 and J usage is TRBJ1-3; 8 bases line up with TRBD1. This CDR3 spans 15 amino acids.